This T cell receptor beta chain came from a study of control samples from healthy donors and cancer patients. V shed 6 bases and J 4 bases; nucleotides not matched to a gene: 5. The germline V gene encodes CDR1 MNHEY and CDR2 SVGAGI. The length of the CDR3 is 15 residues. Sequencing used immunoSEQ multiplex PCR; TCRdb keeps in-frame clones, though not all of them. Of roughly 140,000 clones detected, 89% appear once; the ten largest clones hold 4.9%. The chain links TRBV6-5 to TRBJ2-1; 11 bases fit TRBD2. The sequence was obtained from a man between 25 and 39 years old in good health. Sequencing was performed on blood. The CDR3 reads CASSLAGGIYNEQFF. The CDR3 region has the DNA TGTGCCAGCAGCTTAGCGGGAGGGATATACAATGAGCAGTTCTTC.